The rows below give T cell receptor beta chains drawn from one sample of a study of OX40 agonist ivuxolimab in advanced cancers. Generated by immunoSEQ multiplex PCR, the TCRdb table keeps only in-frame clones and is missing some. The sample lists about 27,000 clones, roughly 87% occurring once. The sequencing here drew on CD4+ or CD8+ T cells sorted from blood, taken in a trial of the OX40 agonist ivuxolimab. All receptors come from an adult with an advanced solid tumor such as melanoma, head and neck, liver or kidney cancer. Each CDR3 is given with its conserved first and last residue. The D gene is left open where the match is weak. Clone size, where shown, is once, few, many, or a class for clones that have expanded.

>.|.|TRBJ2-5|TRBV4-2
CASSPPIGGGETQYF
TGTGCCAGCAGCCCCCCGATCGGTGGCGGGGAGACCCAGTACTTC
>TRBD1|.|TRBJ1-6|TRBV7-3
CASSATPTGNYNSPLHF
TGTGCCAGCAGCGCGACACCGACAGGGAACTATAATTCACCCCTCCACTTT
>.|.|TRBJ1-5|TRBV19
CASRPLNGNQPQHF
TGTGCCAGCAGACCCCTAAACGGCAATCAGCCCCAGCATTTT
>.|.|TRBJ1-2|TRBV19
CASTSIGGRLGYTF
TGTGCCAGTACCTCAATCGGGGGGAGGCTTGGCTACACCTTC
>.|once|TRBJ1-2|TRBV28
CASSLRQIHGYTF
TGTGCCAGCAGTCTAAGACAGATACATGGCTACACCTTC
>.|once|TRBJ1-1|TRBV28
CASSFLGDTEAFF
TGTGCCAGCAGTTTTCTGGGGGACACTGAAGCTTTCTTT
>.|.|TRBJ1-1|TRBV6-6
CASSRNLLNTEAFF
TGTGCCAGCAGTCGAAATTTGTTGAACACTGAAGCTTTCTTT
>.|.|TRBJ2-7|TRBV19
CASRDYGGPEQYF
TGTGCCAGTAGGGATTACGGCGGTCCTGAGCAGTACTTC
>.|.|TRBJ1-2|TRBV6-5
CASSSTFRGIHGYTF
TGTGCCAGCAGTTCAACGTTCCGGGGAATACATGGCTACACCTTC
>.|.|TRBJ2-3|TRBV28
CASSLRDTDTQYF
TGTGCCAGCAGTTTGCGGGACACAGATACGCAGTATTTT
>.|.|TRBJ2-7|TRBV27
CASRQGLFNEQYF
TGTGCCAGCAGACAGGGACTGTTCAACGAGCAGTACTTC
>.|.|TRBJ2-5|TRBV5-4
CASNLASQETQYF
TGTGCCAGCAACTTAGCGAGCCAAGAGACCCAGTACTTC
>TRBD1|.|TRBJ1-2|TRBV5-1
CASSWGMTGARTPNYGYTF
TGCGCCAGCAGCTGGGGGATGACAGGGGCCCGGACGCCTAACTATGGCTACACCTTC
>.|.|TRBJ1-5|TRBV5-8
CASSRRGSNQPQHF
TGTGCCAGCAGTCGTCGGGGGAGCAATCAGCCCCAGCATTTT
>.|.|TRBJ1-2|TRBV19
CASSMGTANYGYTF
TGTGCCAGTAGTATGGGGACCGCTAACTATGGCTACACCTTC
>TRBD2|.|TRBJ2-3|TRBV29-1
CSVEGGGPSTDTQYF
TGCAGCGTTGAAGGCGGGGGGCCCAGCACAGATACGCAGTATTTT
>TRBD1|.|TRBJ1-5|TRBV10-3
CAIRGGDSGQPQHF
TGTGCCATCAGAGGAGGGGACAGCGGTCAGCCCCAGCATTTT
>.|.|TRBJ2-3|TRBV9
CASQGSDTQYF
TGTGCCAGCCAGGGATCTGATACGCAGTATTTT
>.|.|TRBJ2-7|TRBV16
CASSQEVSYEQYF
TGTGCCAGCAGCCAAGAGGTCTCCTACGAGCAGTACTTC
>.|.|TRBJ2-7|TRBV19
CASSISSSYEQYF
TGTGCCAGTAGTATTTCCAGCTCCTACGAGCAGTACTTC
>.|.|TRBJ2-5|TRBV7-2
CASSLPRAGTETQYF
TGTGCCAGCAGCTTACCTCGGGCAGGCACAGAGACCCAGTACTTC
>.|few|TRBJ2-7|TRBV27
CASSSVMGEDYEQYF
TGTGCCAGCAGTTCGGTTATGGGGGAGGACTACGAGCAGTACTTC
>.|.|TRBJ1-4|TRBV27
CASRTHRTNEKLFF
TGTGCCAGCCGAACCCATAGAACTAATGAAAAACTGTTTTTT
>.|few|TRBJ1-1|TRBV7-9
CASDQGTEAFF
TGTGCCAGCGACCAGGGCACTGAAGCTTTCTTT
>TRBD1|.|TRBJ2-4|TRBV27
CASSPDRLMDIQYF
TGTGCCAGCAGTCCGGACAGGCTTATGGACATTCAGTACTTC
>.|.|TRBJ1-1|TRBV5-6
CASSLAQALNTEAFF
TGTGCCAGCAGCTTGGCCCAAGCTTTGAACACTGAAGCTTTCTTT
>.|.|TRBJ2-1|TRBV25-1
CASSGGDEQFF
TGTGCCAGCAGTGGAGGGGATGAGCAGTTCTTC
>.|.|TRBJ2-7|TRBV7-9
CASSPKGNSYEQYF
TGTGCCAGCAGCCCAAAAGGGAACTCCTACGAGCAGTACTTC
>TRBD1|.|TRBJ1-6|TRBV15
CATSRGRQGGSPLHF
TGTGCCACCAGCAGAGGCAGACAGGGAGGCTCACCCCTCCACTTT
>.|.|TRBJ1-1|TRBV4-2
CASSLGQMNTEAFF
TGTGCCAGCAGCTTGGGGCAGATGAACACTGAAGCTTTCTTT
>.|.|TRBJ2-7|TRBV7-9
CASSLAAWVSHF
TGTGCCAGCAGCTTAGCGGCCTGGGTCAGCCACTTC
>.|.|TRBJ2-5|TRBV7-8
CASSLKSSQETQYF
TGTGCCAGCAGCTTAAAATCGTCTCAAGAGACCCAGTACTTC
>.|.|TRBJ2-4|TRBV7-9
CASSLAYQGNIQYF
TGTGCCAGCAGCTTAGCTTATCAGGGAAACATTCAGTACTTC
>.|.|TRBJ1-1|TRBV19
CASSVTVAMNTEAFF
TGTGCCAGTAGTGTGACAGTTGCCATGAACACTGAAGCTTTCTTT
>.|.|TRBJ2-3|TRBV27
CASSPLGAAGTDTQYF
TGTGCCAGCAGTCCCTTAGGGGCGGCAGGCACAGATACGCAGTATTTT
>.|few|TRBJ2-1|TRBV18
CASSPKGGSYNEQFF
TGTGCCAGCTCACCCAAAGGGGGCTCCTACAATGAGCAGTTCTTC
>.|few|TRBJ2-7|TRBV6-5
CASSYSPDRAYEQYF
TGTGCCAGCAGTTACTCCCCGGACCGGGCCTACGAGCAGTACTTC
>TRBD2|.|TRBJ2-1|TRBV7-6
CASSLLGGGADEQFF
TGTGCCAGCAGCTTATTAGGCGGGGGGGCCGATGAGCAGTTCTTC
>.|once|TRBJ2-1|TRBV30
CACPTGKGEQFF
TGTGCCTGTCCAACAGGGAAGGGTGAGCAGTTCTTC
>.|.|TRBJ1-2|TRBV5-6
CASSVAGTSYGYTF
TGTGCCAGCAGCGTCGCCGGGACCTCCTATGGCTACACCTTC
>.|.|TRBJ1-1|TRBV10-3
CATLENTEAFF
TGTGCCACCCTTGAAAACACTGAAGCTTTCTTT
>TRBD2|.|TRBJ2-5|TRBV19
CASSITLAGVRETQYF
TGTGCCAGTAGTATAACACTAGCGGGGGTCAGGGAGACCCAGTACTTC
>.|.|TRBJ1-2|TRBV19
CASTGGGYGYTF
TGTGCCAGTACCGGGGGGGGCTATGGCTACACCTTC
>TRBD1|.|TRBJ1-6|TRBV6-6
CASSYIRGLDSPLHF
TGTGCCAGCAGTTACATCAGGGGGTTGGATTCACCCCTCCACTTT